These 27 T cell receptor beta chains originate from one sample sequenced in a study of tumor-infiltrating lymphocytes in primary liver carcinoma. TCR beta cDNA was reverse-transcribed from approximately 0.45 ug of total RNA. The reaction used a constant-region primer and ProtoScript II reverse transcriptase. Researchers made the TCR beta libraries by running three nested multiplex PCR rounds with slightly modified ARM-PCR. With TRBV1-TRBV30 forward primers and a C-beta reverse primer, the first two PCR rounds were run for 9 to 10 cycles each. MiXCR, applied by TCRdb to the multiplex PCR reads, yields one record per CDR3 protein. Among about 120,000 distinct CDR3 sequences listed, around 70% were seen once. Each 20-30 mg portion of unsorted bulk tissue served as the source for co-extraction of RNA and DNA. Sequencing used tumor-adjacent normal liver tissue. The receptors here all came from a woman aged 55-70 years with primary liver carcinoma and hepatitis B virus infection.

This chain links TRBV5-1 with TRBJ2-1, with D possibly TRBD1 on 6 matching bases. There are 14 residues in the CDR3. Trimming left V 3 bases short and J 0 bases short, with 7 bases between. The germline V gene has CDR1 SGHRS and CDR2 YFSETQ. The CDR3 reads CASSSDSSYNEQFF. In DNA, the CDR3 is TGCGCCAGCAGCTCGGACAGCTCCTACAATGAGCAGTTCTTC.

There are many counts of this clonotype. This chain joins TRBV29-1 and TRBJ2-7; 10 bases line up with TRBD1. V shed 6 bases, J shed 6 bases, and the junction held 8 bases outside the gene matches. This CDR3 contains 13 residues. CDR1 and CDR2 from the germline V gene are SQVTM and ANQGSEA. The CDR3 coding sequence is TGCAGCGTCAAGACAGGGGGCAAGGGCGAGCAGTACTTC. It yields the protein CSVKTGGKGEQYF.

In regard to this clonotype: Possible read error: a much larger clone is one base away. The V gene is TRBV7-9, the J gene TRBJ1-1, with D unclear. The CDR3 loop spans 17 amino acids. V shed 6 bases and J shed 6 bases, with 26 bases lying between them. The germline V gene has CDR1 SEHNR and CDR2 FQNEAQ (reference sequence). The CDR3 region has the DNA TGTGCCAGCAGATCGCCCCGCCCGGTCACCGTAACCGCTGAAGCTTTCTTT. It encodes CASRSPRPVTVTAEAFF.

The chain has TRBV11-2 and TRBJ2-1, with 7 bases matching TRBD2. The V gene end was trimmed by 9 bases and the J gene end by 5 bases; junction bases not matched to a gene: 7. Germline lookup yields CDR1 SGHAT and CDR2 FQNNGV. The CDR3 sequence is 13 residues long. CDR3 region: CARSTGRHNEQFF. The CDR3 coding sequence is TGTGCCAGGAGCACCGGGAGGCACAATGAGCAGTTCTTC.

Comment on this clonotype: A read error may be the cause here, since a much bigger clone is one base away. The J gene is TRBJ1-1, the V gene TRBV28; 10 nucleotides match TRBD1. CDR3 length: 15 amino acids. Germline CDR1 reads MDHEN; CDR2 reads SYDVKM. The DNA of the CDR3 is TGTGCCAGCAGTTTATCGACAGGGGGCCGGACTGAAACTTTCTTT. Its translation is CASSLSTGGRTETFF.

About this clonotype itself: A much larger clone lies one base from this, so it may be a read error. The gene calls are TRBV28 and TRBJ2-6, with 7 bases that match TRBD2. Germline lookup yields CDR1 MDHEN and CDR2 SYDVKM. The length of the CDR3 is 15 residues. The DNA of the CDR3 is TGTGCCAGCACGCCGGGAGGATCTGGGGTCAACGTCCTGACTTTC. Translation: CASTPGGSGVNVLTF.

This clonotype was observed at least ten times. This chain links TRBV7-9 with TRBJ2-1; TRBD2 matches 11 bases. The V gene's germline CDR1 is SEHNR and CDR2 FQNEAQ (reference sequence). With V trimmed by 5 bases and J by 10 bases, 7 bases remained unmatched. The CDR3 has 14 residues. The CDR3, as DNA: TGTGCCAGCAGCCTTCTAGCGGGAGGTCAGGAGCAGTTCTTC. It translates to CASSLLAGGQEQFF.

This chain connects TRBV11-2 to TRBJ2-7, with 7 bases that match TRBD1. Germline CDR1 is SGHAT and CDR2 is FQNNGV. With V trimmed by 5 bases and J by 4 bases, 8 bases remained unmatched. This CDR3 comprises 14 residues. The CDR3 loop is CASSGTGDRYEQYF. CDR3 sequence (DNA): TGTGCCAGCAGCGGAACAGGGGATAGATACGAGCAGTACTTC.

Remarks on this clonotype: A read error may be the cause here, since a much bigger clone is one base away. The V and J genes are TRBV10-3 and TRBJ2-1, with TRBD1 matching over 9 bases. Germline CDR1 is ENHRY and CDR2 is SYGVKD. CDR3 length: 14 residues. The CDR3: CAVSGRTGDNEQFF. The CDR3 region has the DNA TGTGCCGTCAGTGGTCGGACAGGGGACAATGAGCAGTTCTTC.

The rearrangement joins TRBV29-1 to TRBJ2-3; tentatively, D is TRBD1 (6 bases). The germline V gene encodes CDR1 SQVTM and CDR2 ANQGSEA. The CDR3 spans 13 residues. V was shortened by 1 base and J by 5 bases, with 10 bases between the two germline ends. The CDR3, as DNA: TGCAGCGTTGAAGCTGGGGGCGTAGATACGCAGTATTTT. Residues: CSVEAGGVDTQYF.

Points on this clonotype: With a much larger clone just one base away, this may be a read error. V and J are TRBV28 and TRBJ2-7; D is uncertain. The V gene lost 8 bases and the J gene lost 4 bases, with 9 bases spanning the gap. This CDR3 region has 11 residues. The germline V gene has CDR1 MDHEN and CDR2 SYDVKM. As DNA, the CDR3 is TGTGCCAGCGGTCATCAATACGAGCAGTACTTC. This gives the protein CASGHQYEQYF. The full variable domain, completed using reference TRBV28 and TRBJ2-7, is DVKVTQSSRYLVKRTGEKVFLECVQDMDHENMFWYRQDPGLGLRLIYFSYDVKMKEKGDIPEGYSVSREKKERFSLILESASTNQTSMYLCASGHQYEQYFGPGTRLTVT.

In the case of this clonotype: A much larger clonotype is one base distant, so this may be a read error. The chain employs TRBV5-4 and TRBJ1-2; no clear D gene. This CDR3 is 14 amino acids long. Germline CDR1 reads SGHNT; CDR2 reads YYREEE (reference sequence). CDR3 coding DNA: TGTGCCAGCAGCTTGGATGCGGGTCCCTATGGCTACGCCTTC. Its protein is CASSLDAGPYGYAF.

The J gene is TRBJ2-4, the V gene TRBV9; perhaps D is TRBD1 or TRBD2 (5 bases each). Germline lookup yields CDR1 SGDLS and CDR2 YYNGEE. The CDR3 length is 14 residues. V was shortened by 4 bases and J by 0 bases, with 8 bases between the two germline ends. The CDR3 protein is CASSSGLAKNIQYF. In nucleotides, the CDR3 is TGTGCCAGCAGCTCGGGGCTAGCCAAAAACATTCAGTACTTC.

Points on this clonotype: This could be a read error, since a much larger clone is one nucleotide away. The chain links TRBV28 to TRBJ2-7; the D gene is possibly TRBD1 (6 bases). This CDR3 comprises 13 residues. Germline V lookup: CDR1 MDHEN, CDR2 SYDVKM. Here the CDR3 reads CACSFWTAYEQYF. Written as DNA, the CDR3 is TGTGCCTGCAGTTTCTGGACAGCGTACGAGCAGTACTTC.

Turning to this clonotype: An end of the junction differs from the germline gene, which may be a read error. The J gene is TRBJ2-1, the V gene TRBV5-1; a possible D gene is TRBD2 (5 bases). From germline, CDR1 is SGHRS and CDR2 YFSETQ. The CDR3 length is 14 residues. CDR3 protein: CASSFSVSRDEQFF. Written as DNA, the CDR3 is TGCGCAAGCAGCTTTAGCGTGAGCCGGGATGAGCAGTTCTTC.

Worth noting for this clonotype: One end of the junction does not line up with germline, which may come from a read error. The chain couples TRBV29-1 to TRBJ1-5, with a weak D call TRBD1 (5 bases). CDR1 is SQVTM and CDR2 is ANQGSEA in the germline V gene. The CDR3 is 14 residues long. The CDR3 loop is CSVAGRGMGQPQHF. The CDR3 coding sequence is TGCAGCGTTGCGGGACGGGGGATGGGTCAGCCCCAGCATTTC.

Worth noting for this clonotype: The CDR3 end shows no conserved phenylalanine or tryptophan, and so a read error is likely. CDR3 sequence reads: CASSGTREETQYL. As DNA, the CDR3 is TGTGCCAGCAGTGGGACAAGGGAAGAGACCCAGTACCTC. The chain employs TRBV28 and TRBJ2-5; D may be TRBD1 (6 bases). The CDR3 spans 13 residues. Trimming shortened V by 5 bases and J by 3 bases, and 10 bases separated the two germline ends. CDR1 and CDR2 (germline): MDHEN, SYDVKM.

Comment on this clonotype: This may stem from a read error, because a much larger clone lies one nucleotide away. The CDR3 spells CAWNRRGLSNQPQHF. In DNA form, the CDR3 reads TGTGCCTGGAACCGGCGGGGGCTGAGCAATCAGCCCCAGCATTTT. The rearrangement links TRBV30 to TRBJ1-5, with D perhaps matching TRBD1 (6 bases). The V gene lost 4 bases and the J gene lost 1 base, with 14 bases spanning the gap. Germline V gene sequence: CDR1 GTSNPN, CDR2 SVGIG (reference sequence). The CDR3 consists of 15 residues.

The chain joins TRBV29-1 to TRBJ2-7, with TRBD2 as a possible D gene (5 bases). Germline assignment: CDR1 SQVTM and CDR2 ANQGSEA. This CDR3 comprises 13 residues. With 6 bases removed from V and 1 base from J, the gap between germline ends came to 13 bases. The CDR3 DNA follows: TGCAGCGTCAAAAATACTAGTTCCTACGAGCAGTACTTC. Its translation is CSVKNTSSYEQYF.

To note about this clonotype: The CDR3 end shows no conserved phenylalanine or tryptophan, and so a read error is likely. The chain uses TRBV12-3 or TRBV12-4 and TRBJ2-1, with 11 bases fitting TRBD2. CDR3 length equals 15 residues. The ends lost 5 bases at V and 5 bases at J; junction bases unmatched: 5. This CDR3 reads CASSEGLAVHNEQFS. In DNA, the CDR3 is TGTGCCAGCAGTGAGGGACTAGCGGTCCACAATGAGCAGTTCTCC.

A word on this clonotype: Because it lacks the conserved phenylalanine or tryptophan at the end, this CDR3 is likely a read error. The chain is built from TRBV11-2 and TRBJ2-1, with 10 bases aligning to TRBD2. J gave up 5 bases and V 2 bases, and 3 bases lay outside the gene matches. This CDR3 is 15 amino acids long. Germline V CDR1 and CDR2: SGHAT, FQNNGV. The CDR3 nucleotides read TGTGCCAGCAGCTTAAGGACTAGCGGTAACAATGAGCAGTTCTCC. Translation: CASSLRTSGNNEQFS.

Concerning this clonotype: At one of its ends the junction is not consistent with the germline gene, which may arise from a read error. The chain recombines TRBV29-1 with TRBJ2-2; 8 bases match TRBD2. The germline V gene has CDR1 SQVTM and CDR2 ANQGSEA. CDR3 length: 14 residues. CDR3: CSVRGTRSTWELFF. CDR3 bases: TGCAGCGTTCGGGGGACTAGAAGCACCTGGGAGCTGTTTTTC.

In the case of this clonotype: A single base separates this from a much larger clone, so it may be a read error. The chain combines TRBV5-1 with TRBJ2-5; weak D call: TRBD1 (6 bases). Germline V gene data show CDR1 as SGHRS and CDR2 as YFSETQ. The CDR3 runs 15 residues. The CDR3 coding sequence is TGCGCCAGCAACTTGAGATCAGGGGTCGGGGAGACCCAGTACTTC. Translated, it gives CASNLRSGVGETQYF.

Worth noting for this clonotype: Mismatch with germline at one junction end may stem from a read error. CDR3 amino acids: CAISKTSGSSYEQYF. CDR3 nucleotide sequence: TGTGCCATCAGCAAAACTAGCGGAAGCTCCTACGAGCAATACTTC. This sequence joins TRBV6-5 and TRBJ2-7; 8 bases map to TRBD2. Germline-derived CDR1 and CDR2 are MNHEY and SVGAGI. This CDR3 spans 15 amino acids.

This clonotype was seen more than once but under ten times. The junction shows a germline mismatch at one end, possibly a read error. The chain's CDR3 is CVSSSSGGSYNEQFF. DNA for the CDR3: TGTGTCAGCAGTTCGAGCGGGGGCTCCTACAATGAGCAGTTCTTC. This chain connects TRBV28 to TRBJ2-1; 8 positions match TRBD2. Germline CDR1 is MDHEN and CDR2 is SYDVKM. This CDR3 spans 15 amino acids.

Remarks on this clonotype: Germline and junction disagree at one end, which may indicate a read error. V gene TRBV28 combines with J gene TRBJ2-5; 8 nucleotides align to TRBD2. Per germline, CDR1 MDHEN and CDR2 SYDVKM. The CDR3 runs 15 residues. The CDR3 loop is CASSPLSGRGQTQYF. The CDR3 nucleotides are TGTGCCAGCAGTCCGTTGAGCGGGAGAGGGCAGACTCAGTACTTC.

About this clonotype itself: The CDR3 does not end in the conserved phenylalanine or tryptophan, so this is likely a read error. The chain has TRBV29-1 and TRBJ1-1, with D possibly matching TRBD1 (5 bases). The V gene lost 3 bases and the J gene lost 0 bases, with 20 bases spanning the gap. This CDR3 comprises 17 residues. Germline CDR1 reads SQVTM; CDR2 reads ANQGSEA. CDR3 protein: CSVDMEGPTAMNTEAFL. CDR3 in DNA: TGCAGCGTTGACATGGAGGGGCCAACGGCCATGAACACTGAAGCTTTCCTT.